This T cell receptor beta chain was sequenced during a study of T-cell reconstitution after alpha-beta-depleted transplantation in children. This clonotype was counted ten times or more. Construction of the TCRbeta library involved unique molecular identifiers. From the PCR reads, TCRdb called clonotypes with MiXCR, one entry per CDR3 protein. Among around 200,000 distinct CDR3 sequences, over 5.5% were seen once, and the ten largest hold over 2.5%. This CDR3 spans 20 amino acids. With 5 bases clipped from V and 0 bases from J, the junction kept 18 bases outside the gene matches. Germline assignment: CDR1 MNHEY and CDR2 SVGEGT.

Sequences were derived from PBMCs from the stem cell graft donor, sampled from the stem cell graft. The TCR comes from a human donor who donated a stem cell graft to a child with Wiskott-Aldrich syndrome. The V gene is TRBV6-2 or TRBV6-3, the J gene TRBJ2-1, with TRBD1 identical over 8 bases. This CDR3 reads CASSRGTRRDRRSSYNEQFF. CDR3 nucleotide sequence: TGTGCCAGCAGTAGAGGAACCCGCCGGGACAGGAGATCCTCCTACAATGAGCAGTTCTTC.